The entry that follows covers one T cell receptor (beta chain) sequence. Its antigen is currently unknown. The junction shows a germline mismatch at one end, possibly a read error. Indicated time point: persistent/refractory GD, antithyroid drugs over 5 years with positive TRAb. Generation of the TCR library employed RNA extracted from PBMCs. Researchers made TCR beta libraries by using iRepertoire HTBI primers and running Arm-PCR on CDR3 regions. TCRdb reprocessed the multiplex PCR reads with MiXCR, giving one entry per CDR3 protein. The sample records more than 650,000 distinct CDR3 sequences, about 30% being singletons. This entry comes from a study of regulatory T cells in long-lasting Graves disease. As for the study in general: Over 5 years of antithyroid drugs with positive TSH receptor antibodies was taken to mean persistent Graves' disease. Findings and caveats of the study: Persistent cases favored TRBV28, TRBJ1-2 and TRBJ2-5. Not thyroid tissue but only peripheral blood was studied.

Germline CDR1 is SEHNR and CDR2 is FQNEAQ (reference sequence). There are 12 residues in the CDR3. This receptor was taken from a female donor with Graves disease. The gene calls are TRBV7-9 and TRBJ1-4; no firm D call. This specimen was peripheral blood mononuclear cells (PBMCs), taken when the disease was refractory, from a patient treated with antithyroid drugs. CDR3 nucleotides: TGTGCCAGCAGCTTATCTAAGGAAAAACTGTTTTTT. It is translated as CASSLSKEKLFF.